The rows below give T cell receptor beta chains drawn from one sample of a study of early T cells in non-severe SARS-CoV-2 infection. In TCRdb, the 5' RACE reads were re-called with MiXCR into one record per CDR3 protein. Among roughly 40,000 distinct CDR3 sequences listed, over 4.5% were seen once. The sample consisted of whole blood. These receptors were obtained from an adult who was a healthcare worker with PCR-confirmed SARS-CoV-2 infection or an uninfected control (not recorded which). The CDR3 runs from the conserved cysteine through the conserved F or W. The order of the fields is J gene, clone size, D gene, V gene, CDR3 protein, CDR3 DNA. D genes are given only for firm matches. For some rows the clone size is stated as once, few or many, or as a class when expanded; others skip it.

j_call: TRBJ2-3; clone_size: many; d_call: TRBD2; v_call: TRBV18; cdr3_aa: CASSPREGIASTDTQYF; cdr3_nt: TGTGCCAGCTCACCACGGGAGGGGATCGCTAGCACAGATACGCAGTATTTT
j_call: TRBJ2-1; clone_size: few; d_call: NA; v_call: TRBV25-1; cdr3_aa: CASSASPPGLINEQFF; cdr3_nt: TGTGCCAGCAGTGCGAGCCCCCCGGGCCTTATCAATGAGCAGTTCTTC
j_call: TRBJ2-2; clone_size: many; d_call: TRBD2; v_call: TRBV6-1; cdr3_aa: CASRTETSGSAGELFF; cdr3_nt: TGTGCCAGCAGGACTGAGACTAGCGGGAGTGCCGGGGAGCTGTTTTTT
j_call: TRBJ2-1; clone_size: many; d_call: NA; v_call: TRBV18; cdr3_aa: CASSPGNSYNEQFF; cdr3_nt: TGTGCCAGCTCACCAGGAAATTCCTACAATGAGCAGTTCTTC
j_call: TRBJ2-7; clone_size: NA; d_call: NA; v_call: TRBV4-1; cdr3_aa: CASSQDPRPSAEQYF; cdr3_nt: TGCGCCAGCAGCCAAGATCCTCGCCCATCCGCCGAGCAGTACTTC
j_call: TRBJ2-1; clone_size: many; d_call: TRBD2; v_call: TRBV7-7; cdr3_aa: CASSRSGSSYNEQFF; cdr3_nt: TGTGCCAGCAGTCGAAGCGGGAGCTCCTACAATGAGCAGTTCTTC
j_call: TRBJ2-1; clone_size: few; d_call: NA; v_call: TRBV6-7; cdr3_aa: CASIIWEVPYNEQFF; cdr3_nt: TGTGCCAGCATTATATGGGAGGTCCCCTACAATGAGCAGTTCTTC
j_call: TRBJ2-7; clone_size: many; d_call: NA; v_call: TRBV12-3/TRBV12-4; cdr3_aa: CASSAPSRAYEQYF; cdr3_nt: TGTGCCAGCAGTGCCCCTTCCCGGGCCTACGAGCAGTACTTC
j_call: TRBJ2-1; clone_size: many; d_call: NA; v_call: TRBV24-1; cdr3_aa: CATSDFPGERSYNEQFF; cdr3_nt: TGTGCCACCAGTGATTTCCCAGGGGAAAGGTCCTACAATGAGCAGTTCTTC
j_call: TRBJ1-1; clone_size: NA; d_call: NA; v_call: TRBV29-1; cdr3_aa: CSVESQGKTEAFF; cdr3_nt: TGCAGCGTCGAGTCACAGGGTAAGACTGAAGCTTTCTTT
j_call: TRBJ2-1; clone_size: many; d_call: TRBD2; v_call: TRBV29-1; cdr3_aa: CSVESGLAGREQFF; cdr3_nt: TGCAGCGTTGAGTCGGGACTAGCGGGGCGCGAGCAGTTCTTC
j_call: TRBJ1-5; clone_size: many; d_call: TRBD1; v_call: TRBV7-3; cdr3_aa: CASNQLQGDQPQHF; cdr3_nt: TGTGCCAGCAATCAGCTACAGGGGGATCAGCCCCAGCATTTT
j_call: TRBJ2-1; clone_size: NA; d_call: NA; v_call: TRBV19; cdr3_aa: CASSNRGDVDEQFF; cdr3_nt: TGTGCCAGTAGTAACCGGGGTGATGTGGATGAGCAGTTCTTC
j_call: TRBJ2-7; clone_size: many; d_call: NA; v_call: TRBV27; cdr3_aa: CASSLWGDSYEQYF; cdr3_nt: TGTGCCAGCAGTTTATGGGGCGACTCCTACGAGCAGTACTTC
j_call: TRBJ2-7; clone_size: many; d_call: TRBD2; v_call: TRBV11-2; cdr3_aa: CASSLGREIGEQYF; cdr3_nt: TGTGCCAGCAGCTTAGGGCGGGAGATCGGGGAGCAGTACTTC
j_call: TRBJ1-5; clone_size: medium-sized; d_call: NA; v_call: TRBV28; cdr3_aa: CASSLLNSGQPQHF; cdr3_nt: TGTGCCAGCAGTTTATTGAATTCCGGGCAGCCCCAGCATTTT
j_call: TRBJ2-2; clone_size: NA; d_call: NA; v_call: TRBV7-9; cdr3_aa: CASSPTDSLPVPTGELFF; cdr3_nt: TGTGCCAGCAGCCCGACAGATAGTTTACCGGTACCCACCGGGGAGCTGTTTTTT
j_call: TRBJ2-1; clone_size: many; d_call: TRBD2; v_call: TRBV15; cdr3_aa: CATSRDLVGLAGGVEQFF; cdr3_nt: TGTGCCACCAGCAGAGATCTGGTGGGACTAGCGGGAGGCGTTGAGCAGTTCTTC
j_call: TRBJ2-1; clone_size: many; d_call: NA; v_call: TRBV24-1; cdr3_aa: CATSDVEVSYNEQFF; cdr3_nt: TGTGCCACCAGTGATGTGGAGGTCTCCTACAATGAGCAGTTCTTC
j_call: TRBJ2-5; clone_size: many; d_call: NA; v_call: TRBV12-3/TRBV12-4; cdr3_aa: CASSLVFRSTFGRGQETQYF; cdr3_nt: TGTGCCAGCAGTTTAGTGTTCCGGTCAACTTTCGGACGTGGTCAAGAGACCCAGTACTTC
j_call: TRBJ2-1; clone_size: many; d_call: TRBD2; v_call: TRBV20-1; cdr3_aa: CSVIKPASGGYNEQFF; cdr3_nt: TGCAGTGTCATAAAACCTGCTAGCGGCGGCTACAATGAGCAGTTCTTC
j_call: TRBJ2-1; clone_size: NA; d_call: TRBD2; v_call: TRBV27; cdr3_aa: CASSLGLAGVQDEQFF; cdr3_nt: TGTGCCAGCAGTCTCGGACTAGCGGGAGTCCAGGATGAGCAGTTCTTC
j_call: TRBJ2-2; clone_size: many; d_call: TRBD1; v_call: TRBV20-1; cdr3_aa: CSAGTGGTGELFF; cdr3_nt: TGCAGTGCAGGGACAGGGGGGACCGGGGAGCTGTTTTTT